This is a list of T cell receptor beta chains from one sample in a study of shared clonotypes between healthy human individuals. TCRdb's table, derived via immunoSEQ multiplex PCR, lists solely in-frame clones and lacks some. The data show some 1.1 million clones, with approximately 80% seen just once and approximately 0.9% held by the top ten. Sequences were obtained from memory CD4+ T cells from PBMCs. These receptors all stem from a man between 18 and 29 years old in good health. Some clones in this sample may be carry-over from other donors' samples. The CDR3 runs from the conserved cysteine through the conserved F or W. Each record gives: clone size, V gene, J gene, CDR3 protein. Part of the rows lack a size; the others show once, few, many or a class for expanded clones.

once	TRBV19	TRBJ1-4	CASSIIPKYEKLFF
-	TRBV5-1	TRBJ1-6	CASSPDSQGGPPLHF
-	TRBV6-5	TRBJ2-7	CASSYSPREAYEQYF
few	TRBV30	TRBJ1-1	CATDRGPTEAFF
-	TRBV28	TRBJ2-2	CASSFRSRGTGELFF
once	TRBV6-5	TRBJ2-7	CASSRDVQAYEQYF
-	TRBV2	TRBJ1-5	CASSGQGARQPQHF
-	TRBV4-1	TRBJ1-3	CASSQRFSGQGEGNTIYF
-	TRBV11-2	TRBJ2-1	CASSLRGSGKENEQFF
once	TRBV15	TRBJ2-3	CATSRRGLAESTDTQYF
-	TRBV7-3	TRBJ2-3	CASSTGGPKDTQYF
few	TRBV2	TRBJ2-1	CASSVVAAGDEQFF
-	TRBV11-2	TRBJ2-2	CASSPGLAGGPNTGELFF
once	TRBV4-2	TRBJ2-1	CASRLGGTDNEQFF
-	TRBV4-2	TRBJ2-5	CASSQGRVGRGTQYF
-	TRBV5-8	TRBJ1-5	CASSSPDRVVLHQPQHF
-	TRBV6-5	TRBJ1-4	CASSYSAGRTNEKLFF
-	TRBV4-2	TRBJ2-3	CASSQDRGLAAYFGTDTQYF
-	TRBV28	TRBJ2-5	CASSSPTGLGQESQYF